This T cell receptor (beta chain) was sequenced in a study of blood T cell repertoires in COVID-19. Assay used: immunoSEQ multiplex PCR; TCRdb lists only in-frame clones, some missing. This sample has approximately 49,000 clones, with roughly 84% found just once. The V and J ends lost 1 base and 4 bases respectively, with 13 bases between them. This CDR3 has 16 residues. The germline gives CDR1 MDHEN, CDR2 SYDVKM. The sequenced material came from peripheral blood. This chain links TRBV28 with TRBJ1-4, with D unclear. This clonotype was obtained from a man in his fifties or sixties with acute or convalescent COVID-19. DNA for the CDR3: TGTGCCAGCAGTTTATTCCCCACAGTTAATAATGAAAAACTGTTTTTT. This gives the protein CASSLFPTVNNEKLFF.